These T cell receptor beta chains were read from a single sample in a study of identical twins. Using its own MiXCR run on the 5' RACE reads, TCRdb lists one record per CDR3 protein. This table has around 200,000 distinct CDR3 sequences, less than 9.5% appearing once. Sequencing used memory (CD45RO+) T cells sorted from blood. These receptors came from a woman between 18 and 29 years old in good health. CDR3s include the opening cysteine and the closing phenylalanine or tryptophan.

TRBJ2-7	TRBV12-3/TRBV12-4	CASSPAGGGYEQYF
TRBJ2-7	TRBV19	CASNPIPLRGGEQYF
TRBJ1-4	TRBV5-1	CASSLGQGRANEKLFF
TRBJ2-3	TRBV20-1	CSAPRAGADTQYF
TRBJ1-1	TRBV5-5	CASMVGPHTEAFF
TRBJ2-2	TRBV12-3/TRBV12-4	CASRTRGGANTGELFF
TRBJ2-7	TRBV12-3/TRBV12-4	CASSTRELLYEQYF
TRBJ2-1	TRBV6-5	CASSSTVSGVSSYNEQFF
TRBJ2-3	TRBV7-6	CASSLGSVRVDTQYF
TRBJ2-6	TRBV19	CASNPSGANVLTF
TRBJ2-2	TRBV6-1	CASRRGDNTGELFF
TRBJ2-3	TRBV11-2	CASSSKTATDTQYF
TRBJ2-4	TRBV20-1	CSAKWTGLAGALAKNIQYF
TRBJ2-7	TRBV18	CASSPKTGVRNEQYF
TRBJ2-5	TRBV6-1	CASRVGTGFQETQYF
TRBJ2-5	TRBV7-9	CASSLAGGPTF
TRBJ2-3	TRBV3-1	CASSPDLGREGQDTQYF
TRBJ2-2	TRBV5-1	CASSSITSGGAGELFF
TRBJ2-3	TRBV20-1	CSARDRTSGGSDTQYF
TRBJ1-6	TRBV20-1	CSARVGPGNSPLHF
TRBJ2-1	TRBV20-1	CSAVPGGPAYEQFF
TRBJ1-3	TRBV29-1	CSVEDPASGNTIYF
TRBJ2-7	TRBV14	CASSHYYGTAAYEQYF
TRBJ2-5	TRBV3-1	CASNSGNQETQYF
TRBJ2-7	TRBV5-1	CASKSSTTVNEQYF
TRBJ2-7	TRBV10-3	CAISLGTYEQYF
TRBJ1-6	TRBV20-1	CSARVPGGSYNSPLHF
TRBJ1-2	TRBV29-1	CSVGQSYGYTF
TRBJ2-7	TRBV10-3	CATKTSDNYEQYF
TRBJ2-7	TRBV7-2	CASSLTSGSNYEQYF
TRBJ2-1	TRBV11-1	CASSRKGLAGQRGSYNEQFF
TRBJ2-5	TRBV28	CASSSVVETQYF
TRBJ2-7	TRBV7-6	CASSLSPVLSPEQYF
TRBJ2-3	TRBV20-1	CSGQARTDTQYF
TRBJ2-2	TRBV7-9	CASSLESRGDTGELFF
TRBJ1-5	TRBV21-1	CASSSDRDNNQPQHF
TRBJ2-5	TRBV5-1	CASSYYPFTGGETQYF
TRBJ1-2	TRBV28	CASSSTLLHGYTF
TRBJ1-4	TRBV11-3	CASSLRSAGLEKLFF
TRBJ2-5	TRBV27	CASRSEQGAGETQYF
TRBJ2-7	TRBV6-1	CASSDTGGGTYEQYF
TRBJ2-1	TRBV7-6	CASSFSRPFEREGDIWSSYNEQFF
TRBJ2-2	TRBV9	CASSVAPQNRGELFF
TRBJ2-4	TRBV4-2	CASSQVLLLAKNIQYF